Listed below are T cell receptor beta chains from one sample, sequenced in a study of shared clonotypes between healthy human individuals. Generated by immunoSEQ multiplex PCR, the TCRdb table keeps only in-frame clones and is missing some. The repertoire holds approximately 2.4 million clones, with about 94% as singletons. The sample was naive CD4+ T cells sorted from blood. All receptors come from a man younger than 30 in good health. Each CDR3 is given with its conserved first and last residue. D genes are given only for firm matches. Expanded clones are given a class, and other clones once, few, many or no size at all.

CASSSNPGTGSTDTQYF	TRBD1	TRBV28	once	17	TRBJ2-3
CASSLSGTGGLNEQFF	TRBD1	TRBV28	.	16	TRBJ2-1
CASKRGQLNTEAFF	.	TRBV6-1	.	14	TRBJ1-1
CASSPRTGFDSPLHF	TRBD1	TRBV27	.	15	TRBJ1-6
CASSSTGGHGSNQPQHF	TRBD1	TRBV9	.	17	TRBJ1-5
CASSLRGDPNTEAFF	.	TRBV4-2	.	15	TRBJ1-1
CAWTGLVQEAQYF	TRBD2	TRBV30	.	13	TRBJ2-5
CASSQGFGPPETQYF	.	TRBV4-3	.	15	TRBJ2-5
CASSLIGPYEQYF	.	TRBV5-1	.	13	TRBJ2-7
CATSIPGRGELFF	.	TRBV15	.	13	TRBJ2-2
CASSVRAVAGAGEQYF	TRBD2	TRBV2	.	16	TRBJ2-7
CASSPRDPLTDTQYF	.	TRBV5-1	.	15	TRBJ2-3
CANGRPNEQYF	.	TRBV5-4	.	11	.
CAQRGGPNTEAFF	.	TRBV30	.	13	TRBJ1-1
CAWSISGGNSYNEQFF	TRBD2	TRBV30	.	16	TRBJ2-1
CASSVSSGTSGTYEQYF	TRBD2	TRBV9	.	17	TRBJ2-7
CASSSLGLADQETQYF	TRBD2	TRBV7-8	.	16	TRBJ2-5
CASSLEAGYRETQYF	.	TRBV5-1	.	15	TRBJ2-5
CAWSVREEQYF	.	TRBV30	.	11	TRBJ2-7
CASSRQGGNTIYF	TRBD1	TRBV6-5	.	13	TRBJ1-3
CASSAGPLYSPLHF	.	TRBV5-8	.	14	TRBJ1-6
CARSPLGGRTYNEQFF	.	TRBV5-3	.	16	TRBJ2-1
CASSSQGGRTEQFF	.	TRBV11-2	once	14	TRBJ2-1
CATEIWGPYNEQFF	.	TRBV15	.	14	TRBJ2-1
CASSSGQGTNEKLFF	TRBD1	TRBV5-1	.	15	TRBJ1-4
CASQDNSGNTIYF	.	TRBV28	.	13	TRBJ1-3
CASSQDLGYEQFF	.	TRBV4-1	.	13	TRBJ2-1
CAWSVQDNQPQHF	.	TRBV30	few	13	TRBJ1-5
CASSQVQRSYEQYF	.	TRBV4-1	.	14	TRBJ2-7
CASSYRGGQPQHF	TRBD1	TRBV7-3	.	13	TRBJ1-5
CASGGQGNYGYTF	TRBD1	TRBV12-5	.	13	TRBJ1-2
CASSLAKGRNEKLFF	.	TRBV7-2	.	15	TRBJ1-4
CASSYEIAGGQETQYF	TRBD2	TRBV6-5	.	16	TRBJ2-5
CASGGTLGGEQYF	.	TRBV19	.	13	TRBJ2-7
CASSIGGPGSYNEQFF	.	TRBV19	.	16	TRBJ2-1
CASSLGLTYEQYF	.	TRBV11-3	.	13	TRBJ2-7
CASSPGEAYGYTF	.	TRBV18	few	13	TRBJ1-2
CASSLARLDTNEQFF	.	TRBV7-2	.	15	TRBJ2-1